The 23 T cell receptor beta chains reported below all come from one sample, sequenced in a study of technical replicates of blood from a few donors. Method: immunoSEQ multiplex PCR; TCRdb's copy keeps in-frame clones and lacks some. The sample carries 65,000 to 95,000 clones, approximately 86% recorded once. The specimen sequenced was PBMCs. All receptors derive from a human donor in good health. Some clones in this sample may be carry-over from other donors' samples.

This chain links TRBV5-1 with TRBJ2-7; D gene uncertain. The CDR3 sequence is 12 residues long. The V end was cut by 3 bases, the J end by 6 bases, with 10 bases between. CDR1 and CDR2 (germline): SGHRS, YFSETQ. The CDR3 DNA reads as TGCGCCAGCAGCTGGAGCCCGGGCGAGCAGTACTTC. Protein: CASSWSPGEQYF. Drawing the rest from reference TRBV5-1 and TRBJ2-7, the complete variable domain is KAGVTQTPRYLIKTRGQQVTLSCSPISGHRSVSWYQQTPGQGLQFLFEYFSETQRNKGNFPGRFSGRQFSNSRSEMNVSTLELGDSALYLCASSWSPGEQYFGPGTRLTVT.

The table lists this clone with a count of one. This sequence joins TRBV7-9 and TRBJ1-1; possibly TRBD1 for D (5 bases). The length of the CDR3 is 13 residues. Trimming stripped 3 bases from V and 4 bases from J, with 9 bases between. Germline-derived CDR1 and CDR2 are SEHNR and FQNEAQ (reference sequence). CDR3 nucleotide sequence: TGTGCCAGCAGCTTCGGGGGGATCACTGAAGCTTTCTTT. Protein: CASSFGGITEAFF. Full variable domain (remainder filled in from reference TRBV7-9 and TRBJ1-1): DTGVSQNPRHKITKRGQNVTFRCDPISEHNRLYWYRQTLGQGPEFLTYFQNEAQLEKSRLLSDRFSAERPKGSFSTLEIQRTEQGDSAMYLCASSFGGITEAFFGQGTRLTVV.

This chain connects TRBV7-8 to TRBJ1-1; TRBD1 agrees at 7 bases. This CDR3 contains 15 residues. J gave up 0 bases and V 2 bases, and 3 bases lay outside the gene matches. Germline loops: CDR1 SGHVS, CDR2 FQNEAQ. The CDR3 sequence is CASSLSQGVNTEAFF. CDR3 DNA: TGTGCCAGCAGCTTATCTCAGGGGGTGAACACTGAAGCTTTCTTT.

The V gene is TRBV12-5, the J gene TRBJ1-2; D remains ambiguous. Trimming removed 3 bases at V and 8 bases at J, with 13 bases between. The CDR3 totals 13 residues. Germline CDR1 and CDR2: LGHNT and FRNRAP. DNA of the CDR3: TGTGCTAGTGGTTTATCCGAGGGATTAGGCTACACCTTC. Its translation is CASGLSEGLGYTF.

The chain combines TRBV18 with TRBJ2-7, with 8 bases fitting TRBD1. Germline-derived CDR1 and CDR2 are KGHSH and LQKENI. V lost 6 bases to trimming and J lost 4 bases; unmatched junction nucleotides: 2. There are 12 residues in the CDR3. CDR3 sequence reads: CASSTGAYEQYF. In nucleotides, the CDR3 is TGTGCCAGCTCGACAGGGGCTTACGAGCAGTACTTC.

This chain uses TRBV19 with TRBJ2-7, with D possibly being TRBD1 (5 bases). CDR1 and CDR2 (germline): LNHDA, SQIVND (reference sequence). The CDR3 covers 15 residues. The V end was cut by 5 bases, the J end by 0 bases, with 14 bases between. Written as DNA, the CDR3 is TGTGCCAGTAGTCCCGCCGACAGATCCTCCTACGAGCAGTACTTC. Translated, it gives CASSPADRSSYEQYF.

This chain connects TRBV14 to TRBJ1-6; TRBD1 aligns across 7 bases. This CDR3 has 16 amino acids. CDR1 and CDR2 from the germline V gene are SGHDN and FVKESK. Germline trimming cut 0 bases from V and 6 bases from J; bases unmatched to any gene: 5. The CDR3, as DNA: TGTGCCAGCAGCCAAGATTGGGGACAGACTAATTCACCCCTCCACTTT. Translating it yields CASSQDWGQTNSPLHF.

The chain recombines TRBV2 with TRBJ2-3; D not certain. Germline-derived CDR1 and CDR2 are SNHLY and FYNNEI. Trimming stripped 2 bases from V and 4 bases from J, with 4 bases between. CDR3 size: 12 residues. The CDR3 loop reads CASSELSDTQYF. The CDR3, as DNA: TGTGCCAGCAGTGAATTATCAGATACGCAGTATTTT.

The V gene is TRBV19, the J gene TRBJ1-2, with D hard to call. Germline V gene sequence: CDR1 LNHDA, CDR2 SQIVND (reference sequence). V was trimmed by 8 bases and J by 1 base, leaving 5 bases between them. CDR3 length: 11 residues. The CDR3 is CASADNYGYTF. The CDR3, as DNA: TGTGCCAGTGCAGATAACTATGGCTACACCTTC.

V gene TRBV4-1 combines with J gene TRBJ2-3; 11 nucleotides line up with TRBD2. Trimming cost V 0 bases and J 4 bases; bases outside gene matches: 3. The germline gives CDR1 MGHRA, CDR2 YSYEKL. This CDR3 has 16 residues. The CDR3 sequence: CASSQEPLAGADTQYF. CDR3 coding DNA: TGCGCCAGCAGCCAAGAACCACTAGCGGGAGCAGATACGCAGTATTTT.

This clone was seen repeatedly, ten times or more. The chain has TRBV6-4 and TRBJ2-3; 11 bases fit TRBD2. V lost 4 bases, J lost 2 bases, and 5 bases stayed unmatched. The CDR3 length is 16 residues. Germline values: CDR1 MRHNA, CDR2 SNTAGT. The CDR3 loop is CASSVGTSGHTDTQYF. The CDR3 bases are TGTGCCAGCAGTGTAGGGACTAGCGGCCACACAGATACGCAGTATTTT.

This chain's CDR3 is CASSLDRGRTEAFF. The DNA of the CDR3 is TGTGCCAGCAGCTTAGACAGGGGGCGGACTGAAGCTTTCTTT. This chain connects TRBV11-2 to TRBJ1-1, with 8 bases that match TRBD1. CDR1 and CDR2 (germline): SGHAT, FQNNGV. The length of the CDR3 is 14 residues. Trimming at V came to 0 bases and at J to 5 bases, leaving 2 bases not matched to a gene.

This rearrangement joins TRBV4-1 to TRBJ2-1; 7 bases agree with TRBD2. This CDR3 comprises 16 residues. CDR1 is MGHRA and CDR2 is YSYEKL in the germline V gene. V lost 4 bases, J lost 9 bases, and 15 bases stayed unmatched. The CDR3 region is CASSPMFRGVKGEQFF. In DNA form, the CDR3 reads TGCGCCAGCAGCCCGATGTTCCGGGGGGTGAAGGGTGAGCAGTTCTTC.

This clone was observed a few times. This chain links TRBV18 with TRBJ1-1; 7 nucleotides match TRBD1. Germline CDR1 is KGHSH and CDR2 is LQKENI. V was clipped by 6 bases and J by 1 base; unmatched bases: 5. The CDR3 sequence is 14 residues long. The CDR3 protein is CASSRDRSNTEAFF. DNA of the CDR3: TGTGCCAGCTCCCGGGACAGATCGAACACTGAAGCTTTCTTT.

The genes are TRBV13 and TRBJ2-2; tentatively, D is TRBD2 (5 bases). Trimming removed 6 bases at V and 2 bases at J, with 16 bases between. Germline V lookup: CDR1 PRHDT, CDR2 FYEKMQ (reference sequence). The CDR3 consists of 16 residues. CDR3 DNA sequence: TGTGCCAGCAGGAGGAGAGGGCTGATTAACACCGGGGAGCTGTTTTTT. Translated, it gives CASRRRGLINTGELFF.

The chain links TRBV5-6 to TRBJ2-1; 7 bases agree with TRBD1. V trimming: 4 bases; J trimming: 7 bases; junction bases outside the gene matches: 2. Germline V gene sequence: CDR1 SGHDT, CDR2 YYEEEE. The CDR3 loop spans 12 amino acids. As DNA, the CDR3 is TGTGCCAGCAGCGACAGGGCAAATGAGCAGTTCTTC. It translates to CASSDRANEQFF.

The CDR3 bases are TGTGCCAGCAGACTGGACAGCCGAAACACCGGGGAGCTGTTTTTT. Its protein product is CASRLDSRNTGELFF. The J gene is TRBJ2-2, the V gene TRBV6-5; a possible D gene is TRBD1 (6 bases). Germline V CDR1 and CDR2: MNHEY, SVGAGI. V shed 6 bases and J shed 2 bases, with 13 bases lying between them. The CDR3 contains 15 residues.

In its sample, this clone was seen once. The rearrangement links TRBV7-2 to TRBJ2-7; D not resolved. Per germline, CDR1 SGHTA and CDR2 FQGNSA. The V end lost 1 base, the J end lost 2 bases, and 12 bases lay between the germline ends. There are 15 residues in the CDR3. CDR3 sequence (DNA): TGTGCCAGCAGCTTAGAGTCAAGCCCCACCTACGAGCAGTACTTC. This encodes CASSLESSPTYEQYF.

CDR3 loop: CASSQGTSGGADIQYF. As DNA, the CDR3 is TGTGCCAGCAGCCAAGGGACTAGCGGGGGGGCAGACATTCAGTACTTC. The chain joins TRBV4-2 to TRBJ2-4, with 15 bases lining up with TRBD2. V shed 1 base and J 8 bases; nucleotides not matched to a gene: 3. CDR1 is LGHNA and CDR2 is YNFKEQ in the germline V gene. CDR3 length equals 16 residues.

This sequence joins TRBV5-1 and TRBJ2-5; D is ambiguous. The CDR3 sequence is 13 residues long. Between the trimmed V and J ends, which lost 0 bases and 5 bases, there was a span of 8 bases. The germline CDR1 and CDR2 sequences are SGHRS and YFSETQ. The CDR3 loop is CASSLGFGETQYF. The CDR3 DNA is TGCGCCAGCAGCTTGGGCTTCGGGGAGACCCAGTACTTC. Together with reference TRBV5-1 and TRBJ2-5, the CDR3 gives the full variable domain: KAGVTQTPRYLIKTRGQQVTLSCSPISGHRSVSWYQQTPGQGLQFLFEYFSETQRNKGNFPGRFSGRQFSNSRSEMNVSTLELGDSALYLCASSLGFGETQYFGPGTRLLVL.

CDR3: CASSRDRGNSPLHF. The CDR3, as DNA: TGTGCCAGCTCACGGGACAGGGGGAATTCACCCCTCCACTTT. This chain connects TRBV18 to TRBJ1-6, with 11 bases fitting TRBD1. The trim removed 4 bases at V and 7 bases at J, leaving 0 bases unmatched. The germline CDR1 and CDR2 sequences are KGHSH and LQKENI. The CDR3 spans 14 residues.

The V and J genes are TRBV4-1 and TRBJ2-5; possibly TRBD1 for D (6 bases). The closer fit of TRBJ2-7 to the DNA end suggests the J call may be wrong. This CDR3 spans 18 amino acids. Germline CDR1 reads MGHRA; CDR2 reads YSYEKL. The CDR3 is CASSQVAEGVGQGSEQYF. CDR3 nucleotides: TGCGCCAGCAGCCAAGTGGCAGAGGGGGTGGGGCAGGGCTCCGAGCAGTACTTC.

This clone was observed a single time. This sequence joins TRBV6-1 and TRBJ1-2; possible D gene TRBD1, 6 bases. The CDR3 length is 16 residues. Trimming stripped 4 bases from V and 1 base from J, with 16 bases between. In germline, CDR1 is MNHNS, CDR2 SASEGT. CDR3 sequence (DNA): TGTGCCAGCAGTGCGGGGGGGGCAGGCGTTAACTATGGCTACACCTTC. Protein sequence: CASSAGGAGVNYGYTF.